The 29 T cell receptor beta chains below were found in one sample sequenced in a study of synovial regulatory T cells in juvenile arthritis. The repertoire was sequenced with immunoSEQ multiplex PCR; TCRdb's copy has only in-frame clones and lacks some. The sample has approximately 9,500 clones. Material: Treg cells from blood. The subset is: remaining (HLA-DR-negative) circulating blood Treg cells. The receptors were gathered from a donor aged 2-30 years with juvenile idiopathic arthritis.

The V and J genes are TRBV30 and TRBJ1-6. The CDR3 is made up of 13 amino acids. The DNA is unrecorded. CDR1 is GTSNPN and CDR2 is SVGIG in the germline V gene (reference sequence). The CDR3 here is CAWSINYNSPLHF. Looking up the rest from reference TRBV30 and TRBJ1-6 gives the full variable domain: SQTIHQWPATLVQPVGSPLSLECTVEGTSNPNLYWYRQAAGRGLQLLFYSVGIGQISSEVPQNLSASRPQDRQFILSSKKLLLSDSGFYLCAWSINYNSPLHFGNGTRLTVT.

V gene TRBV30 combines with J gene TRBJ2-3; the TCRdb D gene call, TRBD1, has no DNA to confirm it. The CDR3 sequence is 14 residues long. The protein alone is recorded here. CDR1 is GTSNPN and CDR2 is SVGIG in the germline V gene (reference sequence). This CDR3 reads CAWSVGQGADTQYF.

This chain connects TRBV15 to TRBJ1-4; TCRdb picks TRBD1, but there is no DNA to check that call. Germline assignment: CDR1 LNHNV and CDR2 YYDKDF (reference sequence). The CDR3 is made up of 14 amino acids. The nucleotide record is missing. CDR3 amino acids: CATSEGATVEKLFF. Looking up the rest from reference TRBV15 and TRBJ1-4 gives the full variable domain: DAMVIQNPRYQVTQFGKPVTLSCSQTLNHNVMYWYQQKSSQAPKLLFHYYDKDFNNEADTPDNFQSRRPNTSFCFLDIRSPGLGDTAMYLCATSEGATVEKLFFGSGTQLSVL.

The chain employs TRBV29-1 and TRBJ2-3; TCRdb calls TRBD1, which cannot be checked without DNA. The germline V gene encodes CDR1 SQVTM and CDR2 ANQGSEA. CDR3 length: 15 amino acids. No DNA sequence was recorded. CDR3 region: CSVGGVRGVTDTQYF.

The rearrangement links TRBV9 to TRBJ1-1; absent DNA, TCRdb's TRBD1 call cannot be checked. CDR1 is SGDLS, CDR2 YYNGEE, per germline. This CDR3 has 14 amino acids. Nucleotide data are not available. The chain's CDR3 is CASSATIMNTEAFF. Using reference TRBV9 and TRBJ1-1 for the parts outside the CDR3, the full variable domain is DSGVTQTPKHLITATGQRVTLRCSPRSGDLSVYWYQQSLDQGLQFLIQYYNGEERAKGNILERFSAQQFPDLHSELNLSSLELGDSALYFCASSATIMNTEAFFGQGTRLTVV.

The genes are TRBV5-4 and TRBJ2-1; TCRdb designates TRBD1, a call that cannot be tested without DNA. The CDR3 runs to 15 residues. The DNA is unrecorded. CDR1 and CDR2 (germline): SGHNT, YYREEE (reference sequence). The CDR3 spells CASTLPGQLYNEQFF.

J is TRBJ2-7 and V is TRBV7-2; TCRdb indicates TRBD1, and absent DNA this call remains unverified. There are 16 residues in the CDR3. The entry carries no DNA sequence. Per germline, CDR1 SGHTA and CDR2 FQGNSA. The CDR3 region is CASSLSGTGASYEQYF.

The V gene is TRBV30, the J gene TRBJ1-2; the D call of TRBD1 rests on TCRdb alone, since no DNA is present to check it. CDR3 length: 13 amino acids. The nucleotide record is missing. Germline assignment: CDR1 GTSNPN and CDR2 SVGIG (reference sequence). The chain's CDR3 is CAWTVGGDYGYTF.

This sequence joins TRBV20-1 and TRBJ2-1. Germline lookup yields CDR1 DFQATT and CDR2 SNEGSKA (reference sequence). This CDR3 is built from 10 residues. DNA is not on record. The CDR3 region is CSAVNNEQFF.

This chain's CDR3 is CASSLQGVSYEQYF. The genes are TRBV5-4 and TRBJ2-7; TCRdb proposes TRBD1, but this gene call is untestable without DNA. The CDR3 length is 14 residues. Only the protein sequence is given. The germline V gene encodes CDR1 SGHNT and CDR2 YYREEE (reference sequence).

The CDR3 protein is CASSQDSAYEQYF. The chain couples TRBV4-1 to TRBJ2-7; TCRdb's D call, TRBD2, is unchecked because there is no DNA. The length of the CDR3 is 13 residues. No DNA is given. Germline loops: CDR1 MGHRA, CDR2 YSYEKL.

The chain couples TRBV5-1 to TRBJ2-2; TCRdb lists TRBD1, though no DNA is available to test this call. Germline CDR1 and CDR2: SGHRS and YFSETQ. CDR3 length equals 15 residues. DNA was not recorded. The CDR3 reads CASSLRTGLAGELFF. The whole variable domain, remainder taken from reference TRBV5-1 and TRBJ2-2, is KAGVTQTPRYLIKTRGQQVTLSCSPISGHRSVSWYQQTPGQGLQFLFEYFSETQRNKGNFPGRFSGRQFSNSRSEMNVSTLELGDSALYLCASSLRTGLAGELFFGEGSRLTVL.

The rearrangement joins TRBV5-1 to TRBJ1-1. CDR3 length: 14 amino acids. The DNA sequence is not available. Germline V gene lookup returns CDR1 SGHRS and CDR2 YFSETQ. The CDR3 spells CASSLGGFGTEAFF.

The rearrangement joins TRBV5-1 to TRBJ2-4. Germline assignment: CDR1 SGHRS and CDR2 YFSETQ. CDR3 size: 16 residues. No DNA is listed. Here the CDR3 reads CASSRAGGGVANIQYF.

The V and J genes are TRBV15 and TRBJ2-1; TCRdb lists TRBD2, though no DNA is available to test this call. CDR1 and CDR2 from the germline V gene are LNHNV and YYDKDF (reference sequence). The CDR3 totals 17 residues. DNA was not recorded. CDR3 residues: CATSRVSGLAGVWEQFF. The whole variable domain, remainder taken from reference TRBV15 and TRBJ2-1, is DAMVIQNPRYQVTQFGKPVTLSCSQTLNHNVMYWYQQKSSQAPKLLFHYYDKDFNNEADTPDNFQSRRPNTSFCFLDIRSPGLGDTAMYLCATSRVSGLAGVWEQFFGPGTRLTVL.

This sequence joins TRBV5-1 and TRBJ2-7; TCRdb proposes TRBD2, but this gene call is untestable without DNA. This CDR3 region has 15 residues. No nucleotide data were recorded. Germline assignment: CDR1 SGHRS and CDR2 YFSETQ. The CDR3 loop is CASSLGSAGGYEQYF.

This chain links TRBV5-4 with TRBJ2-1; with no DNA, the TCRdb D assignment of TRBD2 cannot be verified. CDR1 and CDR2 from the germline V gene are SGHNT and YYREEE (reference sequence). The CDR3 sequence is 15 residues long. Only the protein is on record. CDR3 amino acids: CASSSTGTTLNEQFF.

This chain connects TRBV7-9 to TRBJ2-6; TCRdb outputs TRBD1, but without DNA this stays unchecked. Germline V gives CDR1 SEHNR, CDR2 FQNEAQ (reference sequence). The CDR3 has 15 residues. DNA is not recorded here. The CDR3 loop is CASSKQGSGANVLTF.

The rearrangement links TRBV7-9 to TRBJ2-5. This CDR3 is 15 amino acids long. The entry carries no DNA sequence. The germline V gene encodes CDR1 SEHNR and CDR2 FQNEAQ (reference sequence). CDR3: CASRDRGLGEETQYF.

V gene TRBV10-3 combines with J gene TRBJ1-4; the TCRdb call, TRBD1, lacks DNA for checking. Germline CDR1 reads ENHRY; CDR2 reads SYGVKD. The CDR3 consists of 14 residues. No DNA sequence is on record. CDR3 protein: CAISESGRQEKLFF.

V gene TRBV19 combines with J gene TRBJ1-1. CDR1 is LNHDA, CDR2 SQIVND, per germline (reference sequence). This CDR3 is built from 13 residues. The entry carries no DNA sequence. CDR3 region: CASSIFGNTEAFF.

The gene calls are TRBV29-1 and TRBJ1-1; TCRdb lists TRBD1, though no DNA is available to test this call. CDR1 and CDR2 (germline): SQVTM, ANQGSEA. There are 13 residues in the CDR3. Only the protein is available. CDR3 loop: CSVRQGAFTEAFF.

The V and J genes are TRBV2 and TRBJ2-7. Germline V gene data show CDR1 as SNHLY and CDR2 as FYNNEI. The CDR3 is 10 residues long. No DNA is listed. CDR3 region: CASSVYEQYF.

The V gene is TRBV19, the J gene TRBJ1-1. Germline lookup yields CDR1 LNHDA and CDR2 SQIVND (reference sequence). CDR3 size: 14 residues. Only the protein sequence is given. This chain's CDR3 is CASSIIGPSGGAFF.

The chain is built from TRBV7-2 and TRBJ2-2; TCRdb's D call, TRBD2, is unchecked because there is no DNA. The length of the CDR3 is 14 residues. There is no recorded DNA. CDR1 is SGHTA, CDR2 FQGNSA, per germline. CDR3 protein: CASSWTSATGELFF.

The rearrangement uses TRBV10-3 and TRBJ2-1; the TRBD2 assignment by TCRdb is unverifiable without DNA. Germline CDR1 and CDR2: ENHRY and SYGVKD. The CDR3 is made up of 15 amino acids. No DNA is recorded. CDR3 sequence: CAISELLVSYNEQFF.

V usage is TRBV9 and J usage is TRBJ2-1; with no DNA, the TCRdb D assignment of TRBD2 cannot be verified. The germline V gene encodes CDR1 SGDLS and CDR2 YYNGEE. There are 15 residues in the CDR3. There is no recorded DNA. CDR3 protein: CASSVLAGGRDEQFF.

The chain recombines TRBV7-9 with TRBJ1-2. CDR1 and CDR2 (germline): SEHNR, FQNEAQ (reference sequence). The CDR3 runs 13 residues. There is no recorded DNA. The CDR3 sequence is CASSWQGDYGYTF.

This clone is labeled medium-sized based on frequency. The chain employs TRBV28 and TRBJ2-7; TCRdb reports TRBD2, a call that lacks DNA to check it against. This CDR3 comprises 15 residues. Only the protein sequence is given. The germline CDR1 and CDR2 sequences are MDHEN and SYDVKM. The CDR3 here is CASSFVGVTRFEQYF.